A selection of T cell receptor beta chains follows, all from one sample in a study of shared clonotypes between healthy human individuals. This table comes from immunoSEQ multiplex PCR, and its TCRdb copy is limited to in-frame clones, with some not included. The sample lists about 2.3 million clones, around 93% occurring once. Source material: naive CD4+ T cells from PBMCs. Receptors were obtained from a man younger than 35 in good health. Some clones in this sample may be carry-over from other donors' samples. CDR3s include the opening cysteine and the closing phenylalanine or tryptophan. A D gene is named only where the DNA matches it firmly. The size of a clone is reported for some rows only, either as once, few or many, or as a class for expanded clones.

j_call d_call clone_size v_call cdr3_nt cdr3_aa
TRBJ2-7 NA NA TRBV28 TGTGCCAGCAGTCCTGAACAGGGTTCCTACGAGCAGTACTTC CASSPEQGSYEQYF
TRBJ1-5 NA once TRBV7-9 TGTGCCAGCAGCTTAGAAACAGGGAGGCCCCAGCATTTT CASSLETGRPQHF
TRBJ1-2 NA NA TRBV25-1 TGTGCCAGCAGTGATCTAGCACCGGATGGCTACACCTTC CASSDLAPDGYTF
TRBJ1-3 NA NA TRBV7-9 TGTGCCAGCAGCTCCTACTCAATGAGGCCCTCTGGAAACACCATATATTTT CASSSYSMRPSGNTIYF
TRBJ1-5 NA few TRBV5-1 TGCGCCAGCAGCTTGGGACAGCCCAATCAGCCCCAGCATTTT CASSLGQPNQPQHF
TRBJ2-7 TRBD1 NA TRBV18 TGTGCCAGCTCACCTGGACAGGGGACCTACGAGCAGTACTTC CASSPGQGTYEQYF
TRBJ2-3 NA NA TRBV7-2 TGTGCCAGCAGCCTTCTAGCCCAGCCCACAGATACGCAGTATTTT CASSLLAQPTDTQYF
TRBJ1-4 NA NA TRBV19 TGTGCCAGCCACTCGGGACACACAGGACTAGCGAACGAAAAACTGTTTTTT CASHSGHTGLANEKLFF
TRBJ2-7 NA NA TRBV29-1 TGCAGCGTTGACCTCGGGACACCGTCCTACGAGCAGTACTTC CSVDLGTPSYEQYF
TRBJ2-2 NA NA TRBV7-2 TGTGCCAGCAGCTTACTCCAGCTCGGGGAGCTGTTTTTT CASSLLQLGELFF
TRBJ1-1 NA NA TRBV7-5 TGTGCCAGGGACAAGGCTAAACCCGAAGCTTTCTTT CARDKAKPEAFF
TRBJ2-1 TRBD2 NA TRBV2 TGTGCCAGCAGTGCCCCTAGCGGGAGGGCCGGTGAGCAGTTCTTC CASSAPSGRAGEQFF
TRBJ1-1 TRBD1 NA TRBV28 TGTGCCGGCAGTCCTCCGGACAGGCTGAACACTGAAGCTTTCTTT CAGSPPDRLNTEAFF
TRBJ1-1 NA NA TRBV19 TGTGCCAGTAGTATTGGACAGCGGAACACTGAAGCTTTCTTT CASSIGQRNTEAFF
TRBJ1-5 NA NA TRBV9 TGTGCCAGCAGCAGGGGCCCGGGGCAGCCCCAGCATTTT CASSRGPGQPQHF
TRBJ2-6 NA NA TRBV2 TGTGCCAGCAGCCGGGGTTCGGGGGCCAACGTCCTGACTTTC CASSRGSGANVLTF
TRBJ2-5 NA NA TRBV27 TGTGCCAGCAGTTTACAAGGGCGACAAGAGACCCAGTACTTC CASSLQGRQETQYF
TRBJ1-2 NA NA TRBV6-5 TGTGCCAGCAGTTACGGCCAGGTCAACAACTATGGCTACACCTTC CASSYGQVNNYGYTF
TRBJ1-2 NA NA TRBV18 TGTGCCAGCTCAGCCTGGGACGGAGATTTGGGCTATGGCTACACCTTC CASSAWDGDLGYGYTF
TRBJ2-3 TRBD2 NA TRBV9 TGTGCCAGCAGCGTAGGTCTAGCGGGGACAGATACGCAGTATTTT CASSVGLAGTDTQYF
TRBJ1-5 TRBD1 once TRBV15 TGTGCCACCAGCAGAGATTACGGGACAGGGTTTCAGCCCCAGCATTTT CATSRDYGTGFQPQHF
TRBJ1-2 NA NA TRBV9 TGTGCCAGCAGCCCCCTGACCGACTACTATGGCTACACCTTC CASSPLTDYYGYTF
TRBJ2-1 TRBD2 few TRBV9 TGTGCCAGCAGCGCTAGCGGGGCCTACAATGAGCAGTTCTTC CASSASGAYNEQFF
TRBJ1-4 TRBD1 NA TRBV4-1 TGCGCCAGCAGCCAAGAGACAGGGTTGGCTAATGAAAAACTGTTTTTT CASSQETGLANEKLFF
TRBJ2-5 NA NA TRBV6-6 TGTGCCAGCGCCGAGCTGGCAATTGGTCTCCAAGAGACCCAGTACTTC CASAELAIGLQETQYF
TRBJ2-5 TRBD2 NA TRBV5-1 TGCGCCAGCAGCTGGGGGCTAGCGGGATTTCGGGAGACCCAGTACTTC CASSWGLAGFRETQYF
TRBJ2-1 TRBD2 NA TRBV28 TGTGCCAGCAGTAGCCGACTAGCGGAGACTTACAATGAGCAGTTCTTC CASSSRLAETYNEQFF
TRBJ1-4 NA NA TRBV4-1 TGCGCCAGCAGCCAAGGTGGGTTGGAGGAAAAACTGTTTTTT CASSQGGLEEKLFF
TRBJ2-7 NA once TRBV9 TGTGCCAGCAGCGTAGGTGATCGCCGGGGCTACGAGCAGTACTTC CASSVGDRRGYEQYF
TRBJ1-1 NA NA TRBV2 TGTGTAAATTCTTTGGGGGCATCGACTGAAGCTTTCTTT CVNSLGASTEAFF
TRBJ1-2 NA NA TRBV30 TGTGCCTGGAGTAACAGGGACGACTATGGCTACACCTTC CAWSNRDDYGYTF
TRBJ2-1 TRBD2 NA TRBV2 TGTGCCAGCAGTGAAGCTAGCGGGAGGGCTGGTGAGCAGTTCTTC CASSEASGRAGEQFF
TRBJ2-1 TRBD1 NA TRBV9 TGTGCCAGCAGCGCGACACGAACAGGGGGAGCAGAGCAGTTCTTC CASSATRTGGAEQFF
TRBJ2-5 NA NA TRBV4-2 TGTGCCAGCAGCCAGCAGGGCGGGGAGACCCAGTACTTC CASSQQGGETQYF
TRBJ2-3 TRBD2 NA TRBV9 TGTGCCAGCAGCGTAGGAGGTAGCGGGAACACAGATACGCAGTATTTT CASSVGGSGNTDTQYF
TRBJ1-2 TRBD1 NA TRBV28 TGTGCCAGCAGCGCCAGCTCCGGGACAGGGGGATTCTATGGCTACACCTTC CASSASSGTGGFYGYTF
TRBJ2-7 NA once TRBV14 TGTGCCAGCAGTGACAGGAGACAGGCCGGGGGGCACGAGCAGTACTTC CASSDRRQAGGHEQYF
TRBJ1-3 NA NA TRBV18 TGTGCCAGCTCACCCCTGGCCCTCGGCTCTGGAAACACCATATATTTT CASSPLALGSGNTIYF
TRBJ2-7 NA once TRBV29-1 TGCAGCGTTGAAGAGGGGGGCGAGCAGTACTTC CSVEEGGEQYF
TRBJ1-2 NA NA TRBV28 TGTGCCAGCACGTTGCGCGAGGGGGACGGCTACACCTTC CASTLREGDGYTF
TRBJ2-7 TRBD2 NA TRBV11-2 TGTGCCAGCAGCTTGCCACTAGCGGGAGTCGAGCAGTACTTC CASSLPLAGVEQYF